This TCR beta chain was sequenced for a study of early T cells in non-severe SARS-CoV-2 infection. Attachment of unique molecular identifiers was made to individual cDNA molecules. TCRdb re-derived calls from the 5' RACE reads in MiXCR, one entry per CDR3 protein. The table has around 63,000 distinct CDR3 sequences, less than 12% seen once. From germline, CDR1 is LGHNA and CDR2 YNFKEQ. This CDR3 spans 15 amino acids. Notes on this clonotype: One end of the junction does not line up with germline, which may come from a read error.

The source is an adult who was a healthcare worker with PCR-confirmed SARS-CoV-2 infection or an uninfected control (not recorded which). This sample comprised whole blood, obtained at baseline. This chain links TRBV4-2 with TRBJ2-2; D is perhaps TRBD2 (6 bases). CDR3 residues: CASSQTGSYTGELFF. The CDR3 DNA is TGTGCCAGCAGCCAGACCGGGAGTTACACCGGGGAGCTTTTTTTT.